One and the same sample provided the 30 T cell receptor beta chains below, sequenced in a study of tumor-infiltrating lymphocytes in primary liver carcinoma. The source material, 20-30 mg of unsorted bulk tissue, was used to co-extract RNA and DNA. The input was about 490 ng total RNA; TCR beta cDNA was made from it with a constant-region primer. Three nested multiplex PCR rounds, a slightly modified ARM-PCR method, built the TCR beta libraries. Two initial PCR rounds of about 10 cycles each paired TRBV1-TRBV30 forward primers with a C-beta reverse primer. MiXCR, run by TCRdb on the multiplex PCR reads, gives a single entry per CDR3 protein. Among about 70,000 distinct CDR3 sequences, 55% to 75% were seen once, and the ten largest hold roughly 26%. Material for sequencing was liver tumor tissue from sampling region 4. As for subset: tumor region T4, right-lateral pole. The receptor source for this set is a man between 35 and 55 years old with primary liver carcinoma and hepatitis B virus infection.

As concerns this clonotype: The junction does not match germline at one end; this may be a read error. The rearrangement joins TRBV7-9 to TRBJ2-7; D is ambiguous. Per the germline V gene, CDR1 is SEHNR and CDR2 is FQNEAQ (reference sequence). This CDR3 region has 11 residues. CDR3 residues: CVSSPLYEHYF. Written as DNA, the CDR3 is TGTGTCAGCAGCCCACTCTACGAGCATTACTTC.

About this clonotype itself: This may be a read error, as it is one base from a much larger clone. No conserved phenylalanine or tryptophan ends this CDR3, so it is likely a read error. The rearrangement uses TRBV28 and TRBJ2-7; the D gene is possibly TRBD2 (5 bases). The CDR3 consists of 12 residues. CDR1 is MDHEN, CDR2 SYDVKM, per germline. With 3 bases removed from V and 6 bases from J, the gap between germline ends came to 9 bases. CDR3 coding DNA: TGTGCCAGCAGTTTCTTCGAGGGCGAGCAGTACTTA. Translated: CASSFFEGEQYL.

Regarding this clonotype: Being one base from a much bigger clone, this may be a read error. This chain uses TRBV10-3 with TRBJ2-5; the match to TRBD1 covers 10 bases. V trimming: 11 bases; J trimming: 5 bases; junction bases outside the gene matches: 8. Germline V gene sequence: CDR1 ENHRY, CDR2 SYGVKD. The CDR3 runs to 13 residues. CDR3 amino acids: CAVGTGDFETQYF. DNA for the CDR3: TGTGCCGTCGGGACAGGGGATTTCGAGACCCAGTACTTC.

The table lists this clonotype with many counts. The gene calls are TRBV12-3 or TRBV12-4 and TRBJ1-5; possibly TRBD1 for D (6 bases). V lost 7 bases to trimming and J lost 11 bases, with 18 bases between them. The CDR3 is 13 residues long. Here the CDR3 reads CASTPPGGASQHF. The CDR3 DNA reads as TGTGCCAGCACTCCACCTGGGGGGGCATCCCAGCATTTT.

As regards this clonotype: This CDR3 is missing its conserved last phenylalanine or tryptophan, likely due to a read error. The chain links TRBV11-2 to TRBJ2-3, with TRBD2 matching 9 bases. CDR3 length: 16 amino acids. Germline loops: CDR1 SGHAT, CDR2 FQNNGV. CDR3 nucleotides: TGTGCCAGCAGCCCCCCGACTAGCGGCAGCACGGATAGGCAGTATATT. This codes for CASSPPTSGSTDRQYI.

On this clonotype itself: A read error may be the cause here, since a much bigger clone is one base away. Given the absence of the conserved phenylalanine or tryptophan at the CDR3 end, a read error is likely. The chain recombines TRBV6-5 with TRBJ2-1; D ambiguous. CDR1 and CDR2 from the germline V gene are MNHEY and SVGAGI. CDR3 length: 14 amino acids. V was cut by 8 bases and J by 1 base, with 12 bases left in between. Here the CDR3 DNA reads TGTGCCAGCGGGCAGAGAGAATCCTACAATGAGCAGTTCTCC. It codes for CASGQRESYNEQFS.

The sample holds many counts of this clonotype. The V and J genes are TRBV7-8 and TRBJ2-2; TRBD2 matches at 7 bases. CDR3 length equals 17 residues. J was trimmed by 7 bases and V by 4 bases; bases with no gene match: 15. In germline, CDR1 is SGHVS, CDR2 FQNEAQ. The CDR3 DNA follows: TGTGCCAGCAGCTCCCTTGCCAGCGGAGGGAGGGGCGGGGAGCTGTTTTTT. Amino acid sequence: CASSSLASGGRGGELFF.

In its sample, this clonotype was seen many times. The chain couples TRBV12-5 to TRBJ2-3; D gene uncertain. This CDR3 is built from 12 residues. Between the trimmed V and J ends, which lost 3 bases and 4 bases, there was a span of 5 bases. Germline CDR1 LGHNT, CDR2 FRNRAP. The CDR3, as DNA: TGTGCTAGTGGTTTTGGACCAGATACGCAGTATTTT. This codes for CASGFGPDTQYF.

The chain combines TRBV29-1 with TRBJ2-3; D perhaps matches TRBD2 (7 bases). From germline, CDR1 is SQVTM and CDR2 ANQGSEA. This CDR3 region has 13 residues. The CDR3 coding sequence is TGCAGTGCCATGGGGGGGCACACAGATACGCAGTATTTT. Translated: CSAMGGHTDTQYF.

Regarding this clonotype: A junction end diverges from the germline sequence, so it may reflect a read error. The J gene is TRBJ2-1, the V gene TRBV19, with D possibly being TRBD2 (6 bases). Germline CDR1 LNHDA, CDR2 SQIVND (reference sequence). The CDR3 runs to 14 residues. This chain's CDR3 is CASSIWEDDKEQFF. DNA for the CDR3: TGTGCCAGTAGTATATGGGAGGATGACAAAGAGCAGTTCTTC.

In the case of this clonotype: The conserved final phenylalanine or tryptophan is absent from the CDR3, which likely points to a read error. The chain has TRBV7-8 and TRBJ2-7, with D possibly matching TRBD2 (5 bases). V was clipped by 1 base and J by 3 bases, with 10 bases between them. The germline CDR1 and CDR2 sequences are SGHVS and FQNEAQ. CDR3 size: 14 residues. The CDR3 loop reads CASSLDRGNYEQYS. In nucleotides, the CDR3 is TGTGCCAGCAGCTTAGACCGGGGAAACTACGAGCAGTACTCC.

The chain is built from TRBV11-2 and TRBJ2-1; D assignment may be TRBD1 or TRBD2 (5 bases each). Germline CDR1 reads SGHAT; CDR2 reads FQNNGV. The CDR3 loop spans 15 amino acids. The V end lost 7 bases, the J end lost 8 bases, and 21 bases lay between the germline ends. Written as DNA, the CDR3 is TGTGCCAGCATACTGGGGGACCTCCGGGAACATGAGCAGTTCTTC. Its protein product is CASILGDLREHEQFF.

This rearrangement joins TRBV12-3 or TRBV12-4 to TRBJ2-7, with TRBD1 as a possible D gene (6 bases). V was trimmed by 6 bases and J by 10 bases, leaving 16 bases between them. This CDR3 is 12 amino acids long. The CDR3, as DNA: TGTGCCAGCAGGTTGGGGGCTGTCGACCAGTACTTC. Its protein is CASRLGAVDQYF.

With respect to this clonotype: The limits of the CDR3 on the DNA are not certain, so only TCRdb's listed CDR3 is given. The chain carries TRBV5-4 and TRBJ1-1; the table assigns TRBD1, which was not confirmed against the DNA. Germline CDR1 SGHNT, CDR2 YYREEE (reference sequence). The CDR3 is made up of 16 amino acids, end residues included. The CDR3 reads CASSFGGGTANTEAFF.

With regard to this clonotype: The CDR3 does not end in the conserved phenylalanine or tryptophan, so this is likely a read error. The chain links TRBV6-5 to TRBJ2-1; the D gene is possibly TRBD2 (5 bases). This CDR3 is 16 amino acids long. V gave up 3 bases and J gave up 6 bases, with 18 bases separating them. Looked up from germline, CDR1 is MNHEY and CDR2 is SVGAGI. In DNA form, the CDR3 reads TGTGCCAGCAGTTATAATCCGCTAGCAGGAGGCAATGAGCAGTTCCTC. It yields the protein CASSYNPLAGGNEQFL.

Of note for this clonotype: One end of the junction does not line up with germline, which may come from a read error. This chain uses TRBV6-5 with TRBJ1-2; TRBD1 might be the D (5 bases). Germline assignment: CDR1 MNHEY and CDR2 SVGAGI. The CDR3 spans 14 residues. For the CDR3, the DNA is TGTACCAGCACCCAGACAAGGGGCAACTATGGCTACACCTTC. This gives the protein CTSTQTRGNYGYTF.

Notes on this clonotype: Lacking the conserved final phenylalanine or tryptophan, this CDR3 likely reflects a read error. The chain carries TRBV11-2 and TRBJ2-3, with a weak D call TRBD2 (7 bases). The CDR3 runs to 16 residues. The V gene's germline CDR1 is SGHAT and CDR2 FQNNGV. In DNA form, the CDR3 reads TGTGCCAGCAGCCCACCGGGGGGCAGGGGCACAGATAGGCAGTATTCT. It specifies CASSPPGGRGTDRQYS.

This clonotype was seen repeatedly, ten times or more. The rearrangement uses TRBV6-6 and TRBJ1-4, with 9 positions matching TRBD1. This CDR3 is built from 15 residues. Germline-derived CDR1 and CDR2 are MNHNY and SVGAGI (reference sequence). V dropped 6 bases and J dropped 6; count of bases not matched to a gene: 8. CDR3 sequence: CASRPSGTGYEKLFF. The CDR3 bases are TGTGCCAGCAGACCCTCCGGGACAGGGTATGAAAAACTGTTTTTT.

This clonotype was counted a few times. This chain connects TRBV20-1 to TRBJ2-5; D may be TRBD1 (6 bases). The CDR3 sequence is 15 residues long. Trimming left V 0 bases short and J 4 bases short, with 15 bases between. Germline assignment: CDR1 DFQATT and CDR2 SNEGSKA (reference sequence). CDR3 amino acids: CSARDWTDIIETQYF. The CDR3, as DNA: TGCAGTGCTAGAGATTGGACAGATATCATAGAGACCCAGTACTTC.

Written as DNA, the CDR3 is TGCAGCGTTGAGATACCGGGACAAATCTGTTGCTACACCTTC. This sequence encodes CSVEIPGQICCYTF. The V and J genes are TRBV29-1 and TRBJ1-2; D is possibly TRBD1 (6 bases). CDR3 length equals 14 residues. Germline V gene lookup returns CDR1 SQVTM and CDR2 ANQGSEA. V gave up 3 bases and J gave up 9 bases, with 20 bases separating them.

To note about this clonotype: One end of the junction does not line up with germline, which may come from a read error. V gene TRBV11-2 combines with J gene TRBJ2-7; 9 positions match TRBD1. The germline V gene has CDR1 SGHAT and CDR2 FQNNGV. The CDR3 contains 17 residues. CDR3 protein: CASSSRTGDANRHEQYF. CDR3 DNA: TGTGCCAGCAGCTCCCGGACAGGGGATGCTAACAGACACGAGCAGTATTTC.

CDR3 bases: TGTGCCAGCAGGGACAGGGTATTGGGAGCGGGTACGCAGTATTTT. As protein: CASRDRVLGAGTQYF. This chain joins TRBV6-1 and TRBJ2-3, with TRBD1 identical over 8 bases. Germline assignment: CDR1 MNHNS and CDR2 SASEGT. CDR3 length equals 15 residues. Trimming removed 6 bases from V and 8 bases from J; junction bases left unmatched: 13.

On this clonotype: This may stem from a read error, because a much larger clone lies one nucleotide away. The rearrangement links TRBV30 to TRBJ2-5, with D possibly being TRBD1 (6 bases). This CDR3 region has 15 residues. Germline assignment: CDR1 GTSNPN and CDR2 SVGIG (reference sequence). V was cut by 3 bases and J by 4 bases, with 18 bases left in between. CDR3 in amino acids: CAWSALLGGAETQYF. CDR3 nucleotides: TGTGCCTGGAGCGCTCTACTTGGGGGCGCAGAGACCCAGTACTTC.

A word on this clonotype: The final CDR3 position lacks the conserved phenylalanine or tryptophan, pointing to a likely read error. This rearrangement joins TRBV7-9 to TRBJ2-1; D might be TRBD1 (5 bases). This CDR3 spans 12 amino acids. With 5 bases removed from V and 9 bases from J, the gap between germline ends came to 11 bases. Per the germline V gene, CDR1 is SEHNR and CDR2 is FQNEAQ (reference sequence). CDR3 in amino acids: CASSTQGGEQFL. DNA of the CDR3: TGTGCCAGCAGCACCCAGGGTGGTGAGCAGTTCCTC.

This clonotype has more than one count but fewer than ten. A far larger clone is one base from this, pointing to a likely read error. The chain carries TRBV6-1 and TRBJ2-1; unclear D gene. Germline V CDR1 and CDR2: MNHNS, SASEGT. The CDR3 spans 12 residues. CDR3 sequence reads: CASNESYNEQFF. The CDR3 bases are TGTGCCAGCAATGAATCCTACAATGAGCAGTTCTTC.

This clonotype was found many times. The rearrangement links TRBV7-3 to TRBJ2-1; tentatively, D is TRBD2 (6 bases). This CDR3 spans 14 amino acids. The germline V gene encodes CDR1 SGHTA and CDR2 FQGTGA. Trimming left V 5 bases short and J 6 bases short, with 14 bases between. In DNA, the CDR3 is TGTGCCAGCAGCCCACAGACTAGGGGCAATGAGCAGTTCTTC. Amino acid sequence: CASSPQTRGNEQFF.

V is TRBV6-5 and J is TRBJ2-7, with 9 bases fitting TRBD2. V was pared by 5 bases and J by 5 bases, with 10 bases of the junction left unmatched. The CDR3 is made up of 15 amino acids. In germline, CDR1 is MNHEY, CDR2 SVGAGI. CDR3 in amino acids: CASSTIAGAPHEQYF. As DNA, the CDR3 is TGTGCCAGCAGTACCATAGCGGGAGCTCCCCACGAGCAGTACTTC.

In the case of this clonotype: A clone one base away is much larger, so this may be a read error. The chain combines TRBV5-4 with TRBJ2-7; 9 bases are shared with TRBD1. Unmatched junction bases numbered 14, after V lost 9 bases and J lost 4 bases. The CDR3 contains 15 residues. CDR1 is SGHNT, CDR2 YYREEE, per germline (reference sequence). The chain's CDR3 is CANSPGTGQIYEQYF. Here the CDR3 DNA reads TGTGCCAACAGTCCCGGGACAGGGCAAATTTACGAGCAGTACTTC.

This clonotype occurred a few times. This may be a read error: a much more frequent sequence differs by one nucleotide. The chain has TRBV30 and TRBJ1-1; D unresolved. The CDR3 is made up of 13 amino acids. Germline V CDR1 and CDR2: GTSNPN, SVGIG (reference sequence). The chain's CDR3 is CAWRYDGNPDAFF. CDR3 nucleotide sequence: TGTGCCTGGAGGTATGACGGAAACCCTGATGCTTTCTTT. Looking up the rest from reference TRBV30 and TRBJ1-1 gives the full variable domain: SQTIHQWPATLVQPVGSPLSLECTVEGTSNPNLYWYRQAAGRGLQLLFYSVGIGQISSEVPQNLSASRPQDRQFILSSKKLLLSDSGFYLCAWRYDGNPDAFFGQGTRLTVV.

This clonotype was detected only a few times. Being one base from a much bigger clone, this may be a read error. The chain couples TRBV12-3 or TRBV12-4 to TRBJ2-2, with a weak D call TRBD1 (5 bases). With 6 bases removed from V and 6 bases from J, the gap between germline ends came to 11 bases. This CDR3 region has 13 residues. The CDR3 region has the DNA TGTGCCAGCAGCCCGACAGAGTCCGGGGAGCTGTTTTTT. The encoded protein is CASSPTESGELFF.